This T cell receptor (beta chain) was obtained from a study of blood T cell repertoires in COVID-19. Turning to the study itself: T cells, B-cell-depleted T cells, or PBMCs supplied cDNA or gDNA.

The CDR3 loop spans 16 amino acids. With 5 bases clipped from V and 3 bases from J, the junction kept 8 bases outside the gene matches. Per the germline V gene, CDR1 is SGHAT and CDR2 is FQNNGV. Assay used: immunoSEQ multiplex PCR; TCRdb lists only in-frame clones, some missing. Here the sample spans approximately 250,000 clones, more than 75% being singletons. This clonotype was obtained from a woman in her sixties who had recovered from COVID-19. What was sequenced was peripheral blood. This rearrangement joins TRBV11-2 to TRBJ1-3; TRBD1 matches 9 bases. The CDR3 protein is CASSQGQGSSGNTIYF. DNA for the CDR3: TGTGCCAGCAGCCAGGGACAGGGTTCGAGTGGAAACACCATATATTTT.